One and the same sample provided the 15 T cell receptor beta chains below, sequenced in a study of regulatory T cells in long-lasting Graves disease. Arm-PCR of CDR3 regions and iRepertoire HTBI primers were used to build TCR beta libraries. TCRdb re-called the multiplex PCR reads with MiXCR, one entry per CDR3 protein. The data hold 300,000 to 500,000 distinct CDR3 sequences, with less than 25% observed a single time. Stated time point: persistent/refractory GD, antithyroid drugs over 5 years with positive TRAb. Researchers made the TCR library from RNA that was extracted from PBMCs. The sample here was peripheral blood mononuclear cells (PBMCs), taken when the disease was refractory, from a patient treated with antithyroid drugs. The source of these receptors is a female donor with Graves disease.

The chain joins TRBV6-2 or TRBV6-3 to TRBJ1-5, with D possibly TRBD1 on 6 matching bases. CDR3 size: 18 residues. V gave up 5 bases and J gave up 3 bases, with 23 bases separating them. From germline, CDR1 is MNHEY and CDR2 SVGEGT. This chain's CDR3 is CASSEGQGGPPHNQPQHF. The CDR3 DNA sequence: TGTGCCAGCAGTGAAGGTCAAGGGGGACCCCCCCACAATCAGCCCCAGCATTTT.

This clonotype was recorded at least ten times. The chain links TRBV3-1 to TRBJ2-6; maybe TRBD1 (5 bases). CDR1 and CDR2 from the germline V gene are LGHDT and YNNKEL (reference sequence). This CDR3 is 17 amino acids long. Trimming took off 2 bases at V and 5 bases at J, with 16 bases between the two ends. CDR3 protein: CASSQTGALGRANVLTF. The CDR3 region has the DNA TGTGCCAGCAGCCAAACGGGTGCTCTGGGGCGGGCCAACGTCCTGACTTTC.

Note on this clonotype: One end of the junction is discordant with germline, which a read error may explain. The rearrangement links TRBV6-1 to TRBJ1-5, with 9 bases that match TRBD1. This CDR3 is 15 amino acids long. Germline CDR1 and CDR2: MNHNS and SASEGT. CDR3 amino acids: CASIETGGNNQPRHF. The CDR3 region has the DNA TGTGCCAGCATTGAGACAGGGGGGAACAATCAGCCCCGGCATTTT.

This clonotype was recorded a few times. The V call is TRBV15, the J call TRBJ1-5; TRBD1 is a possible D gene (5 bases). Germline CDR1 is LNHNV and CDR2 is YYDKDF (reference sequence). V lost 5 bases and J lost 4, with 15 bases in between. The CDR3 is 15 residues long. The CDR3 sequence: CATSVGGGWNQPQHF. CDR3 in DNA: TGTGCCACCAGCGTCGGGGGAGGATGGAATCAGCCCCAGCATTTT.

The chain has TRBV25-1 and TRBJ2-5; D may match TRBD1 or TRBD2 (5 bases each). CDR1 is MGHDK, CDR2 SYGVNS, per germline. The CDR3 spans 19 residues. Trimming shortened V by 3 bases and J by 1 base, and 24 bases separated the two germline ends. CDR3 coding DNA: TGTGCCAGCAGTGACCCCATGTTGGGGGAGCGAATAACCCAAGAGACCCAGTACTTC. As protein: CASSDPMLGERITQETQYF.

The chain recombines TRBV20-1 with TRBJ2-1; 8 positions agree with TRBD2. The CDR3 totals 15 residues. From germline, CDR1 is DFQATT and CDR2 SNEGSKA (reference sequence). V was clipped by 3 bases and J by 9 bases; unmatched bases: 13. Written as DNA, the CDR3 is TGCAGTGCTAGCGGGAGGGCTGCGGGTTTGGGTGAGCAGTTCTTC. Translation: CSASGRAAGLGEQFF.

The chain has TRBV12-3 or TRBV12-4 and TRBJ2-5; 7 bases line up with TRBD1. This CDR3 comprises 17 residues. J gave up 2 bases and V 6 bases, and 15 bases lay outside the gene matches. CDR3 bases: TGTGCCAGCAGCCGACAGGGCTGGCGTCCGGGACAAGAGACCCAGTACTTC. This translates into CASSRQGWRPGQETQYF.

This clonotype has a count of ten or more. This chain's CDR3 is CASSSPLGEAFF. CDR3 DNA sequence: TGTGCCAGCAGTTCGCCTTTAGGGGAGGCTTTCTTT. The rearrangement uses TRBV12-3 or TRBV12-4 and TRBJ1-1; weak D call: TRBD1 (5 bases). This CDR3 comprises 12 residues. The V end lost 4 bases, the J end lost 11 bases, and 14 bases lay between the germline ends.

To note about this clonotype: One end of the junction does not line up with germline, which may come from a read error. The CDR3 bases are TGCAGCGTTAAAGATCTTCGGGGCGCTAATGAAAAACTGTTTTTT. It codes for CSVKDLRGANEKLFF. The chain employs TRBV29-1 and TRBJ1-4; TRBD1 is a possible D gene (5 bases). CDR3 length: 15 residues. Germline V gene data show CDR1 as SQVTM and CDR2 as ANQGSEA.

This clonotype was counted between two and nine times. The chain joins TRBV27 to TRBJ1-1, with D unclear. CDR1 is MNHEY, CDR2 SMNVEV, per germline (reference sequence). Trimming removed 0 bases from V and 3 bases from J, with 14 bases in between. The CDR3 totals 16 residues. For the CDR3, the DNA is TGTGCCAGCAGTTTATCGAGGGAGGAAATGCACACTGAAGCTTTCTTT. Translating it yields CASSLSREEMHTEAFF.

The gene calls are TRBV29-1 and TRBJ2-7, with D uncertain. Germline CDR1 is SQVTM and CDR2 is ANQGSEA. This CDR3 has 12 residues. V lost 6 bases and J lost 1, with 10 bases in between. CDR3 amino acids: CSVYDSSYEQYF. The CDR3 DNA follows: TGCAGCGTCTACGATTCTTCCTACGAGCAGTACTTC.

This rearrangement joins TRBV20-1 to TRBJ2-1, with TRBD2 matching 11 bases. Germline CDR1 reads DFQATT; CDR2 reads SNEGSKA (reference sequence). This CDR3 has 12 residues. Trimming took 6 bases from V and 10 from J; bases not matched to a gene: 5. CDR3 coding DNA: TGCAGTGCGCCTATAGCGGGAGGGGAGCAGTTCTTC. Residues: CSAPIAGGEQFF.

V and J are TRBV10-2 and TRBJ1-5, with D perhaps matching TRBD1 (5 bases). V was cut by 7 bases and J by 6 bases, with 13 bases left in between. The length of the CDR3 is 13 residues. CDR1 is WSHSY and CDR2 is SAAADI in the germline V gene. CDR3 in DNA: TGCGCCAGCAAAGGGGATGCTTCTCAGCCCCAGCATTTT. Translating gives CASKGDASQPQHF.

This clonotype was counted many times. The rearrangement uses TRBV12-3 or TRBV12-4 and TRBJ2-2; D remains unclear. The CDR3 totals 16 residues. V was shortened by 2 bases and J by 5 bases, with 15 bases between the two germline ends. The CDR3 loop is CASSLILADRTGELFF. CDR3 nucleotide sequence: TGTGCCAGCAGTTTAATATTGGCGGATCGAACCGGGGAGCTGTTTTTT.

The V call is TRBV2, the J call TRBJ2-5; D is uncertain. The CDR3 has 15 amino acids. In germline, CDR1 is SNHLY, CDR2 FYNNEI. Trimming removed 6 bases from V and 2 bases from J, with 16 bases in between. CDR3 coding DNA: TGTGCCAGCAGCGGAGACTGGGGTCAACAAGAGACCCAGTACTTC. Residues: CASSGDWGQQETQYF.